The 32 T cell receptor beta chains presented below share a single source sample, sequenced in a study of shared clonotypes between healthy human individuals. The table came from immunoSEQ multiplex PCR; TCRdb's copy has only in-frame clones and leaves some out. The sample shows about 700,000 clones, less than 85% of them seen only once. Sequencing used memory CD4+ T cells sorted from blood. Subset specified: CD45RA-negative fraction. These receptors were obtained from a woman in her twenties or thirties in good health.

The chain employs TRBV27 and TRBJ1-5; a weak D match, TRBD1 (5 bases). The CDR3 extends over 15 amino acids. V was shortened by 6 bases and J by 1 base, with 13 bases between the two germline ends. Germline CDR1 is MNHEY and CDR2 is SMNVEV (reference sequence). CDR3 residues: CASSTGGLSNQPQHF. The CDR3 region has the DNA TGTGCCAGCAGCACAGGAGGGCTGAGCAATCAGCCCCAGCATTTT.

The genes are TRBV7-9 and TRBJ2-5; D is perhaps TRBD1 (5 bases). The CDR3 extends over 13 amino acids. Germline V lookup: CDR1 SEHNR, CDR2 FQNEAQ (reference sequence). The V and J ends lost 5 bases and 9 bases respectively, with 16 bases between them. The CDR3 here is CASSQDRVEAQYF. As DNA, the CDR3 is TGTGCCAGCAGCCAAGACAGAGTCGAAGCCCAGTACTTC.

This clone occurred a few times. The V call is TRBV11-2, the J call TRBJ1-1; 7 positions match TRBD1. CDR1 and CDR2 from the germline V gene are SGHAT and FQNNGV. The CDR3 loop spans 15 amino acids. J lost 5 bases, V lost 1 base, and 7 bases had no gene match. CDR3 sequence: CASSLVGGGATEAFF. For the CDR3, the DNA is TGTGCCAGCAGCTTAGTCGGAGGGGGCGCGACTGAAGCTTTCTTT.

V is TRBV6-5 and J is TRBJ2-5; D not resolved. The V end was cut by 0 bases, the J end by 2 bases, with 13 bases between. The CDR3 covers 16 residues. The germline gives CDR1 MNHEY, CDR2 SVGAGI. CDR3 loop: CASSYSAAHSQETQYF. The CDR3 coding sequence is TGTGCCAGCAGTTACTCGGCAGCTCACTCTCAAGAGACCCAGTACTTC.

This chain links TRBV28 with TRBJ1-3; weak D call: TRBD1 (5 bases). Germline V gene lookup returns CDR1 MDHEN and CDR2 SYDVKM. With 6 bases removed from V and 3 bases from J, the gap between germline ends came to 15 bases. This CDR3 is 15 amino acids long. DNA of the CDR3: TGTGCCAGCAGGGGGGGACGATCGATTGGAAACACCATATATTTT. It yields the protein CASRGGRSIGNTIYF.

The rearrangement links TRBV14 to TRBJ2-1; 11 nucleotides agree with TRBD1. This CDR3 is built from 17 residues. Germline V gives CDR1 SGHDN, CDR2 FVKESK. V was pared by 1 base and J by 9 bases, with 11 bases of the junction left unmatched. The CDR3: CASSQGVGQGARSEQFF. The CDR3 coding sequence is TGTGCCAGCAGCCAAGGCGTCGGACAGGGGGCGCGGAGTGAGCAGTTCTTC.

The chain joins TRBV18 to TRBJ1-1; no clear D gene. V lost 2 bases, J lost 6 bases, and 16 bases lay in between. The germline gives CDR1 KGHSH, CDR2 LQKENI. The CDR3 totals 15 residues. CDR3 in DNA: TGTGCCAGCTCACCAAATTTGGACTCTTCCTCTGAAGCTTTCTTT. The encoded protein is CASSPNLDSSSEAFF.

On this clone itself: Other DNA sequences in this sample translate to the same CDR3. V gene TRBV6-6 combines with J gene TRBJ2-7; D is possibly TRBD2 (7 bases). The V gene lost 7 bases and the J gene lost 3 bases, with 16 bases spanning the gap. The CDR3 totals 14 residues. CDR1 and CDR2 (germline): MNHNY, SVGAGI (reference sequence). The CDR3 sequence: CASTDGGTSYEQYF. DNA of the CDR3: TGTGCCAGCACTGACGGGGGGACAAGCTACGAGCAGTACTTC.

The rearrangement links TRBV7-9 to TRBJ1-5; D not resolved. This CDR3 has 12 residues. CDR1 and CDR2 (germline): SEHNR, FQNEAQ (reference sequence). V was cut by 5 bases and J by 4 bases, with 6 bases left in between. The CDR3 region is CASSKMNQPQHF. The CDR3 bases are TGTGCCAGCAGCAAAATGAATCAGCCCCAGCATTTT.

The V call is TRBV10-3, the J call TRBJ2-3; TRBD2 is a possible D gene (5 bases). Trimming cost V 2 bases and J 3 bases, with 15 bases left between them. Germline V gene sequence: CDR1 ENHRY, CDR2 SYGVKD. The CDR3 runs to 16 residues. CDR3 amino acids: CAISEPPGVRTDTQYF. CDR3 bases: TGTGCCATCAGTGAGCCTCCCGGGGTGAGGACAGATACGCAGTATTTT.

The CDR3 spells CASSNEDRRNEKLFF. DNA of the CDR3: TGTGCCAGCAGCAACGAAGACCGGCGGAATGAAAAACTGTTTTTT. The chain recombines TRBV2 with TRBJ1-4, with D unresolved. The length of the CDR3 is 15 residues. V lost 6 bases and J 5 bases, leaving 16 bases between the germline ends. In germline, CDR1 is SNHLY, CDR2 FYNNEI.

This chain joins TRBV2 and TRBJ2-3; D is possibly TRBD1 (6 bases). CDR3 length: 15 residues. Trimming took 3 bases from V and 1 from J, leaving 11 bases between them. Germline V gene data show CDR1 as SNHLY and CDR2 as FYNNEI. CDR3 amino acids: CASSDQGIGTDTQYF. The CDR3 coding sequence is TGTGCCAGCAGTGACCAGGGGATTGGCACAGATACGCAGTATTTT.

The J gene is TRBJ1-4, the V gene TRBV28; D gene unclear. The CDR3 is made up of 12 amino acids. The V end lost 4 bases, the J end lost 5 bases, and 5 bases lay between the germline ends. CDR1 is MDHEN, CDR2 SYDVKM, per germline. The CDR3 here is CASSYLNEKLFF. The DNA of the CDR3 is TGTGCCAGCAGTTATCTCAATGAAAAACTGTTTTTT.

The chain links TRBV21-1 to TRBJ2-2; the D call of TRBD1 is as the table states it, not checked on the DNA. TRBV21-1 is described as a pseudogene. This CDR3 contains 15 residues. Written as DNA, the CDR3 is TGTGCCAGCAACGTCCTCAGGGGGCGGGTCGGGGAGCTGTTTTTT. Protein sequence: CASNVLRGRVGELFF.

Regarding this clone: Germline is not matched at one junction end, which may reflect a read error. The rearrangement joins TRBV28 to TRBJ2-7; the match to TRBD1 covers 7 bases. The CDR3 runs 12 residues. Germline lookup yields CDR1 MDHEN and CDR2 SYDVKM. As DNA, the CDR3 is TGTGCCAGCAGTTTACTTTCGAGGGGGCAGGTCTTC. Translated, it gives CASSLLSRGQVF.

CDR3 sequence reads: CASSLGTSGGELFF. Written as DNA, the CDR3 is TGTGCCAGCAGCTTAGGGACTAGCGGTGGGGAGCTGTTTTTT. The rearrangement links TRBV11-2 to TRBJ2-2; 10 nucleotides agree with TRBD2. Germline values: CDR1 SGHAT, CDR2 FQNNGV. With 1 base clipped from V and 8 bases from J, the junction kept 1 base outside the gene matches. The CDR3 length is 14 residues.

In DNA form, the CDR3 reads TGCGCCAGCAGCCCGACTAGCATACGTGAGCAGTTCTTC. Protein: CASSPTSIREQFF. The J gene is TRBJ2-1, the V gene TRBV4-1, with 7 bases identical to TRBD2. CDR1 is MGHRA, CDR2 YSYEKL, per germline. This CDR3 has 13 residues. V lost 4 bases and J lost 9; bases outside the gene matches: 6.

The chain joins TRBV27 to TRBJ2-7, with D possibly being TRBD1 (6 bases). CDR1 and CDR2 (germline): MNHEY, SMNVEV (reference sequence). The CDR3 sequence is 15 residues long. The V end was cut by 4 bases, the J end by 0 bases, with 13 bases between. The CDR3 region is CASSYQADSSYEQYF. The CDR3 region has the DNA TGTGCCAGCAGTTATCAGGCGGACAGCTCCTACGAGCAGTACTTC.

The CDR3 region is CASSSQYGGYTF. The CDR3 coding sequence is TGTGCCAGCAGCTCCCAATACGGGGGCTACACCTTC. The chain joins TRBV5-6 to TRBJ1-2; unclear D gene. Germline CDR1 reads SGHDT; CDR2 reads YYEEEE. The CDR3 contains 12 residues. V lost 3 bases, J lost 8 bases, and 11 bases lay in between.

The chain uses TRBV6-1 and TRBJ2-1, with 9 bases lining up with TRBD2. V shed 11 bases, J shed 15 bases, and the junction held 17 bases outside the gene matches. The CDR3 loop spans 13 amino acids. The germline CDR1 and CDR2 sequences are MNHNS and SASEGT. CDR3 nucleotide sequence: TGTGCCGGGGTGGAGACTAGCGGAGGAAAGTGGTTCTTC. Its protein product is CAGVETSGGKWFF.

The chain combines TRBV5-1 with TRBJ1-2, with TRBD1 matching 10 bases. In germline, CDR1 is SGHRS, CDR2 YFSETQ. V dropped 7 bases and J dropped 4; count of bases not matched to a gene: 10. CDR3 length equals 15 residues. CDR3 nucleotides: TGCGCCAGCGGGACAGGGGACCCGATACGCTATGGCTACACCTTC. This sequence encodes CASGTGDPIRYGYTF.

This chain joins TRBV7-9 and TRBJ1-3; the D gene is possibly TRBD1 (5 bases). Germline V gives CDR1 SEHNR, CDR2 FQNEAQ (reference sequence). The CDR3 spans 16 residues. V was pared by 2 bases and J by 2 bases, with 13 bases between. CDR3 amino acids: CASSLFQGATGNTIYF. CDR3 sequence (DNA): TGTGCCAGCAGCTTATTTCAGGGCGCAACTGGAAACACCATATATTTT.

The V gene is TRBV4-2, the J gene TRBJ2-4, with TRBD1 matching 9 bases. Germline CDR1 reads LGHNA; CDR2 reads YNFKEQ. Germline trimming cut 1 base from V and 6 bases from J; bases unmatched to any gene: 10. There are 17 residues in the CDR3. CDR3 sequence reads: CASSQGDTGGLGNIQYF. DNA for the CDR3: TGTGCCAGCAGCCAAGGTGATACAGGGGGCTTGGGAAACATTCAGTACTTC.

This chain joins TRBV9 and TRBJ2-5; TRBD2 is a possible D gene (5 bases). Between the trimmed V and J ends, which lost 4 bases and 5 bases, there was a span of 15 bases. The germline CDR1 and CDR2 sequences are SGDLS and YYNGEE. The CDR3 is made up of 14 amino acids. The chain's CDR3 is CASSPSTMGETQYF. The CDR3 bases are TGTGCCAGCAGCCCTAGCACCATGGGGGAGACCCAGTACTTC.

The chain links TRBV18 to TRBJ2-2; unclear D gene. The germline V gene has CDR1 KGHSH and CDR2 LQKENI. The CDR3 length is 15 residues. Between the trimmed V and J ends, which lost 3 bases and 4 bases, there was a span of 12 bases. The CDR3 sequence is CASSPLPRSTGELFF. CDR3 DNA sequence: TGTGCCAGCTCACCCCTCCCGCGGAGCACCGGGGAGCTGTTTTTT.

This clone was detected once. The chain links TRBV19 to TRBJ2-3, with D unclear. Trimming left V 0 bases short and J 7 bases short, with 8 bases between. Germline lookup yields CDR1 LNHDA and CDR2 SQIVND (reference sequence). CDR3 size: 13 residues. For the CDR3, the DNA is TGTGCCAGTAGTATAGACCGACCAAATACGCAGTATTTT. Translated, it gives CASSIDRPNTQYF. Based on the CDR3 plus reference TRBV19 and TRBJ2-3, the full variable domain is DGGITQSPKYLFRKEGQNVTLSCEQNLNHDAMYWYRQDPGQGLRLIYYSQIVNDFQKGDIAEGYSVSREKKESFPLTVTSAQKNPTAFYLCASSIDRPNTQYFGPGTRLTVL.

This clone came up many times. The chain joins TRBV19 to TRBJ2-5; D is possibly TRBD2 (5 bases). This CDR3 is 15 amino acids long. Trimming removed 4 bases at V and 9 bases at J, with 21 bases between. Germline assignment: CDR1 LNHDA and CDR2 SQIVND (reference sequence). In DNA form, the CDR3 reads TGTGCCAGTAGTACCACCGGGATGAAGTCGTCGGCCCAGTACTTC. It specifies CASSTTGMKSSAQYF.

This chain uses TRBV6-5 with TRBJ2-1, with 15 bases lining up with TRBD2. The J segment lost 7 bases and the V segment lost 7 bases, leaving 2 bases of the junction unmatched. The CDR3 runs to 14 residues. CDR1 is MNHEY, CDR2 SVGAGI, per germline. Here the CDR3 DNA reads TGTGCCAGCACCGGACTAGCGGGAGGGAATGAGCAGTTCTTC. The encoded protein is CASTGLAGGNEQFF.

This chain joins TRBV2 and TRBJ2-3, with TRBD1 as a possible D gene (5 bases). V lost 6 bases to trimming and J lost 2 bases, with 12 bases between them. CDR1 and CDR2 from the germline V gene are SNHLY and FYNNEI. The CDR3 runs 14 residues. This chain's CDR3 is CASRGPLHTDTQYF. The CDR3 DNA reads as TGTGCCAGCAGGGGGCCGCTCCACACAGATACGCAGTATTTT.

This clone occurred once. The chain recombines TRBV5-6 with TRBJ2-6; D unclear. CDR3 size: 15 residues. Trimming removed 1 base from V and 0 bases from J, with 5 bases in between. Per germline, CDR1 SGHDT and CDR2 YYEEEE. CDR3 sequence reads: CASSLKISGANVLTF. In DNA form, the CDR3 reads TGTGCCAGCAGCTTGAAGATCTCTGGGGCCAACGTCCTGACTTTC.

The J gene is TRBJ2-7, the V gene TRBV27; unclear D gene. CDR1 is MNHEY, CDR2 SMNVEV, per germline (reference sequence). The CDR3 has 13 amino acids. V was trimmed by 4 bases and J by 2 bases, leaving 9 bases between them. DNA for the CDR3: TGTGCCAGCAGTTCCCGGACCACCTACGAGCAGTACTTC. Translation gives CASSSRTTYEQYF.

V and J are TRBV5-1 and TRBJ2-5; 8 nucleotides match TRBD2. The V gene end was trimmed by 6 bases and the J gene end by 5 bases; junction bases not matched to a gene: 9. Germline V gene lookup returns CDR1 SGHRS and CDR2 YFSETQ. The CDR3 runs to 14 residues. CDR3 DNA sequence: TGCGCCAGCAAGCAAGCGGGAGAGTATGAGACCCAGTACTTC. Its protein product is CASKQAGEYETQYF.